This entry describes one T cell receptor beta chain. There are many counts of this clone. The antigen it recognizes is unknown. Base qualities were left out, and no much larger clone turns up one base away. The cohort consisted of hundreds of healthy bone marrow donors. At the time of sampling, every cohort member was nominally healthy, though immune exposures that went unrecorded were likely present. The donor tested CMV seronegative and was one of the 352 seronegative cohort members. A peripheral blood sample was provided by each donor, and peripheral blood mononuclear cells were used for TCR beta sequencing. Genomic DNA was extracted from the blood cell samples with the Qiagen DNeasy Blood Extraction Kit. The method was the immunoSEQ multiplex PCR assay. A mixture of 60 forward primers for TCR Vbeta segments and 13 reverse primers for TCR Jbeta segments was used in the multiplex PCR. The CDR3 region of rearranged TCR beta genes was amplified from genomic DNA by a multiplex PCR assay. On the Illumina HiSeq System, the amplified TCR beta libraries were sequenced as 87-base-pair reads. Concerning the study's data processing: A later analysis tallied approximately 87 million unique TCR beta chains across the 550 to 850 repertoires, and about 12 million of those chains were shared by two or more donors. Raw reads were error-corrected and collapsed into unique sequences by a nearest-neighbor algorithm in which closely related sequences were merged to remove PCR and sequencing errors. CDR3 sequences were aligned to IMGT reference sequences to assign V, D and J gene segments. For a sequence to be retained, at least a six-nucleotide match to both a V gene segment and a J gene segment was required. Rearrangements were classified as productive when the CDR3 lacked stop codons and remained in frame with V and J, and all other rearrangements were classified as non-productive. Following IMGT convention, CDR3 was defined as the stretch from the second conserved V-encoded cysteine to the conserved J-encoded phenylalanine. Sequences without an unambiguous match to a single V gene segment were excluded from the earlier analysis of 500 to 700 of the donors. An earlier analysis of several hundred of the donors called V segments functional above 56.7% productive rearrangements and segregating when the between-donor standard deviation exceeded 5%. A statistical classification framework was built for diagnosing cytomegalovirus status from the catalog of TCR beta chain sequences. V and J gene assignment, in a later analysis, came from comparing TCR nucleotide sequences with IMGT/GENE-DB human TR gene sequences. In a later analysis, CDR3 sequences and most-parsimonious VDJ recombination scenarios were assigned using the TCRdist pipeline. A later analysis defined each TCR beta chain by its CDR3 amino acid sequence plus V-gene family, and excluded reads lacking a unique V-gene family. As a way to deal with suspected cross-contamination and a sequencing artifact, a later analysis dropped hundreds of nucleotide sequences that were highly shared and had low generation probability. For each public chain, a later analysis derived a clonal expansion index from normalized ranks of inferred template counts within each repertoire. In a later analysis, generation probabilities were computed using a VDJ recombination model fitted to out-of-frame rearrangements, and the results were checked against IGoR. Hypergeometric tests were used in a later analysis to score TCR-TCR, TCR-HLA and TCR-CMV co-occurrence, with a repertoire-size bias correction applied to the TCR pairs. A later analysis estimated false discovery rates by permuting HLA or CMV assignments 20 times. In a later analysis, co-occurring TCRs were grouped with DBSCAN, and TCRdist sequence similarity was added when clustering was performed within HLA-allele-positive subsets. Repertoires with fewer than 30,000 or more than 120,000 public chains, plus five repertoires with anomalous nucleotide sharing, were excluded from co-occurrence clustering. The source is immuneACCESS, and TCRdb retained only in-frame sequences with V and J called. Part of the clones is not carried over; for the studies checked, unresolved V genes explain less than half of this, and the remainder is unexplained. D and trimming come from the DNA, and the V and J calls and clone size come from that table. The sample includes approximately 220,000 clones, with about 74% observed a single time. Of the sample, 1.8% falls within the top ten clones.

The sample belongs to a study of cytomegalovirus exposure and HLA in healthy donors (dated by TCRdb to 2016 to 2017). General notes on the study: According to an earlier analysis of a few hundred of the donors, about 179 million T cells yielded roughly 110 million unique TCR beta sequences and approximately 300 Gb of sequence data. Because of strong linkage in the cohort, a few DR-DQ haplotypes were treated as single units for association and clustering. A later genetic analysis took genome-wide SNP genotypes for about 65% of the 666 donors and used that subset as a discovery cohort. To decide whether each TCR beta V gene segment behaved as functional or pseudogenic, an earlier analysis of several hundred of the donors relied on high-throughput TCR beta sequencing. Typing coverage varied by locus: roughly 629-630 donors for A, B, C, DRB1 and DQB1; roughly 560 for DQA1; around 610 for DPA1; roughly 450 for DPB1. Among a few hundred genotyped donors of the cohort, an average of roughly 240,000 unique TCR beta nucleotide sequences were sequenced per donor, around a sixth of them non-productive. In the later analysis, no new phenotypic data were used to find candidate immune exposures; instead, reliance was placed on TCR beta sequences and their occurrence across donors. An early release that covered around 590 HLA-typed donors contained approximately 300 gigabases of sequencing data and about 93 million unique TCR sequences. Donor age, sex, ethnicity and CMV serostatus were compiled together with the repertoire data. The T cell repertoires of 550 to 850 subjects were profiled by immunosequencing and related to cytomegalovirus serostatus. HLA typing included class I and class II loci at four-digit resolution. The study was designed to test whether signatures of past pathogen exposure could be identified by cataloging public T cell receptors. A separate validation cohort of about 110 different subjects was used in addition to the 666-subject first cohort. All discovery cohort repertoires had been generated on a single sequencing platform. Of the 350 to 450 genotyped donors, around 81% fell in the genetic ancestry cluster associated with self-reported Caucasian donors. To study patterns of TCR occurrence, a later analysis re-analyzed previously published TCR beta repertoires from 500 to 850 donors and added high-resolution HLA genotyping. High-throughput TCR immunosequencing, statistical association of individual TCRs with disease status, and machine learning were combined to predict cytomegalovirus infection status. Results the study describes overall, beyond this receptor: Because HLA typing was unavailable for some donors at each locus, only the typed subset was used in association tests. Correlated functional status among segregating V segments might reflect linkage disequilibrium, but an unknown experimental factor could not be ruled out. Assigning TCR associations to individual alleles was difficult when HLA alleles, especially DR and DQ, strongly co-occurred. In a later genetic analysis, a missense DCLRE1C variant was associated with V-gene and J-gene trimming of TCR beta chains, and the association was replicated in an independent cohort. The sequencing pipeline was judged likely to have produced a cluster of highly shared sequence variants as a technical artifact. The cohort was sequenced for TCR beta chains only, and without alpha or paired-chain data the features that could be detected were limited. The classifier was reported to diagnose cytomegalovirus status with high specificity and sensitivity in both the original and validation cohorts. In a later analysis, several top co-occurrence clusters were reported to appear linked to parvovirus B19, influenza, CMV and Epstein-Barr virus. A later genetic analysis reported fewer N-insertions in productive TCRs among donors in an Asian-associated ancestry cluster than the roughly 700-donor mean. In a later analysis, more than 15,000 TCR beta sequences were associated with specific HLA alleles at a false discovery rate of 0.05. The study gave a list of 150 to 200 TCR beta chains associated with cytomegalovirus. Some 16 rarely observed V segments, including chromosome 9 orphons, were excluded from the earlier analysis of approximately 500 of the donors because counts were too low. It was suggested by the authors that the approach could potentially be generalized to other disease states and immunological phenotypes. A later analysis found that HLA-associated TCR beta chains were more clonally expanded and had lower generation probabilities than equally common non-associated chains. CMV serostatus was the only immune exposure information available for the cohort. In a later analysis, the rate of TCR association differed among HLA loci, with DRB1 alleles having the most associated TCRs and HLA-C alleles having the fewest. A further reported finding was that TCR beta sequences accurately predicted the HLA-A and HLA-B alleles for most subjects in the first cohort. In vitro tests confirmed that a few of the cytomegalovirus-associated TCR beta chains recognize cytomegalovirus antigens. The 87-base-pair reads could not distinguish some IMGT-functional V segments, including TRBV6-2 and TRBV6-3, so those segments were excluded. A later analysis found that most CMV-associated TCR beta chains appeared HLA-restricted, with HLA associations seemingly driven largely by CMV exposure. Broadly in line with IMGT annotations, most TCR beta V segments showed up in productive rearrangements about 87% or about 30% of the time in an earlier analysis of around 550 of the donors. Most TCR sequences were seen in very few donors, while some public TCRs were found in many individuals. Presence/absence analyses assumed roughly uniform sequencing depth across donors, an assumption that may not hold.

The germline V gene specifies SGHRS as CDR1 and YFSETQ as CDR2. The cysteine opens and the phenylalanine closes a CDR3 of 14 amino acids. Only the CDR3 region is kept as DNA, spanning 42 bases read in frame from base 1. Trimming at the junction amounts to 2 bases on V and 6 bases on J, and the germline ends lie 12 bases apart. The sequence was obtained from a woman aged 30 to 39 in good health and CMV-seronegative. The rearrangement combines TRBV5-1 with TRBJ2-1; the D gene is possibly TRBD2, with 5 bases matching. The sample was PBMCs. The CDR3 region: CASSFGVATNEQFF. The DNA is TGCGCCAGCAGCTTCGGAGTAGCGACCAATGAGCAGTTCTTC.